What follows describes a single T cell receptor (beta chain). This entry is derived from a study of blood T cell repertoires in COVID-19. At the level of the study: Samples of COVID-19 (acute and convalescent) were obtained from the United States, Italy and Spain.

As handled by the study authors: Nucleated cell counts were estimated from reference gene primer amplification. TCRdb's copy holds only in-frame clones and misses some; the assay was immunoSEQ multiplex PCR. The V and J calls and clone size are taken from that table; D and trimming were inferred from the DNA. The profile shows 200,000 to 250,000 clones, roughly 80% of them singletons. Individuals aged roughly 18 to 100 years were recruited from fewer than 30 US areas. Participant-reported clinical history was the basis for cohort assignment. The TCR comes from a woman aged 40 to 55 with acute COVID-19. Material: PBMCs or T cells enriched from blood (not recorded which).

CDR3 DNA: TGTGCCACCAGTGATTCCCGTTCCTGGGACAGGGGGCCTTACTCTGGAAACACCATATATTTT. This sequence encodes CATSDSRSWDRGPYSGNTIYF. The J gene is TRBJ1-3, the V gene TRBV24-1; 12 nucleotides align to TRBD1. V was pared by 2 bases and J by 0 bases, with 13 bases of the junction left unmatched. Looked up from germline, CDR1 is KGHDR and CDR2 is SFDVKD. CDR3 length: 21 amino acids.